Presented here are 18 T cell receptor beta chains from one specimen sequenced in a study of CD8 T cells in ankylosing spondylitis. TCRdb reprocessed the 5' RACE reads via MiXCR and lists one record per CDR3 protein. The sample lists some 240,000 distinct CDR3 sequences, 18% occurring once. Sequencing was performed on blood, either unsorted or a sorted T cell fraction (not recorded which). The source is a male donor with ankylosing spondylitis or in good health (not recorded which).

This clonotype has ten or more counts. The gene calls are TRBV11-1 and TRBJ2-1, with 7 bases matching TRBD2. Germline V gives CDR1 SGHAT, CDR2 FQDESV (reference sequence). The CDR3 runs 14 residues. Unmatched junction bases numbered 5, after V lost 5 bases and J lost 4 bases. This CDR3 is CASSPAAGYNEQFF. CDR3 DNA sequence: TGTGCCAGCAGCCCAGCAGCGGGATACAATGAGCAGTTCTTC. The complete variable domain, with remaining parts taken from reference TRBV11-1 and TRBJ2-1, reads EAEVAQSPRYKITEKSQAVAFWCDPISGHATLYWYRQILGQGPELLVQFQDESVVDDSQLPKDRFSAERLKGVDSTLKIQPAELGDSAMYLCASSPAAGYNEQFFGPGTRLTVL.

This clonotype was found a few times. This sequence joins TRBV12-3 or TRBV12-4 and TRBJ2-2; D might be TRBD2 (6 bases). Trimming removed 3 bases at V and 4 bases at J, with 15 bases between. This CDR3 has 16 residues. The CDR3 DNA follows: TGTGCCAGCAGTTTCCCTAGCGCGAGCATCACCGGGGAGCTGTTTTTT. Translated, it gives CASSFPSASITGELFF.

The sample holds a few counts of this clonotype. The chain uses TRBV2 and TRBJ2-5; 10 nucleotides match TRBD2. Looked up from germline, CDR1 is SNHLY and CDR2 is FYNNEI. Trimming removed 3 bases from V and 4 bases from J; junction bases left unmatched: 5. The CDR3 has 15 amino acids. CDR3 nucleotides: TGTGCCAGCAGTGACCTAGCGGGAGAGGGAGAGACCCAGTACTTC. Translation: CASSDLAGEGETQYF.

V gene TRBV15 combines with J gene TRBJ2-7; 9 nucleotides align to TRBD1. V shed 0 bases and J 6 bases; nucleotides not matched to a gene: 12. The CDR3 spans 17 residues. Germline loops: CDR1 LNHNV, CDR2 YYDKDF (reference sequence). The CDR3 spells CATSRDRAGTGLGEQYF. As DNA, the CDR3 is TGTGCCACCAGCAGAGATCGGGCCGGGACAGGGCTCGGCGAGCAGTACTTC.

This rearrangement joins TRBV9 to TRBJ1-4, with TRBD1 matching 10 bases. This CDR3 is built from 14 residues. V lost 3 bases and J lost 7; bases outside the gene matches: 3. Germline V gives CDR1 SGDLS, CDR2 YYNGEE. The CDR3 loop is CASSGRTGGEKLFF. The DNA of the CDR3 is TGTGCCAGCAGCGGAAGGACAGGGGGTGAAAAACTGTTTTTT.

This clonotype showed up just a few times. The chain recombines TRBV19 with TRBJ2-1; TRBD2 matches at 15 bases. Germline CDR1 LNHDA, CDR2 SQIVND (reference sequence). V was clipped by 3 bases and J by 8 bases; unmatched bases: 5. The CDR3 is 16 amino acids. The CDR3 coding sequence is TGTGCCAGTAGTATTCTAGGACTAGCGGGAGGGGATGAGCAGTTCTTC. Protein: CASSILGLAGGDEQFF.

This clonotype was recorded at least ten times. The chain joins TRBV28 to TRBJ2-1; 10 bases are a match to TRBD2. J gave up 8 bases and V 3 bases, and 7 bases lay outside the gene matches. The germline CDR1 and CDR2 sequences are MDHEN and SYDVKM. The CDR3 runs to 15 residues. The CDR3 DNA reads as TGTGCCAGCAGTTTTCCTAGCGGGAGTACGTATGAGCAGTTCTTC. Translated, it gives CASSFPSGSTYEQFF.

The chain links TRBV10-3 to TRBJ1-2; maybe TRBD1 (6 bases). This CDR3 contains 13 residues. Germline assignment: CDR1 ENHRY and CDR2 SYGVKD. Deletions cut 3 bases from V and 4 bases from J, with 9 bases between. The CDR3 nucleotides read TGTGCCATCAGTGACAGGGGTGTCTATGGCTACACCTTC. It codes for CAISDRGVYGYTF.

The chain couples TRBV27 to TRBJ2-5, with D possibly matching TRBD2 (6 bases). This CDR3 contains 12 residues. V shed 3 bases and J shed 7 bases, with 9 bases lying between them. CDR1 is MNHEY and CDR2 is SMNVEV in the germline V gene (reference sequence). CDR3 nucleotides: TGTGCCAGCAGTTTCGGGAGCGGGACCCAGTACTTC. The encoded protein is CASSFGSGTQYF.

This clonotype was counted only a few times. The gene calls are TRBV10-2 and TRBJ2-1; no firm D call. CDR3 length: 12 amino acids. Per the germline V gene, CDR1 is WSHSY and CDR2 is SAAADI. Trimming took 2 bases from V and 4 from J, leaving 3 bases between them. The CDR3 DNA is TGCGCCAGCAGTGAGATGTACAATGAGCAGTTCTTC. Amino acids: CASSEMYNEQFF.

The V and J genes are TRBV6-5 and TRBJ1-1; unclear D gene. V was shortened by 1 base and J by 3 bases, with 12 bases between the two germline ends. This CDR3 has 15 amino acids. CDR1 and CDR2 from the germline V gene are MNHEY and SVGAGI. The CDR3 sequence: CASSYFGSGDTEAFF. CDR3 DNA sequence: TGTGCCAGCAGTTACTTCGGGTCTGGGGACACTGAAGCTTTCTTT.

This clonotype was recorded a few times. The chain links TRBV11-2 to TRBJ2-5; D call uncertain. Germline V lookup: CDR1 SGHAT, CDR2 FQNNGV. The CDR3 is 15 residues long. Trimming took off 0 bases at V and 5 bases at J, with 13 bases between the two ends. CDR3 nucleotides: TGTGCCAGCAGCTTAGACCGACCCAAACGGGAGACCCAGTACTTC. Its translation is CASSLDRPKRETQYF.

The chain carries TRBV11-2 and TRBJ2-5; TRBD2 is a possible D gene (6 bases). The CDR3 has 14 residues. CDR1 is SGHAT, CDR2 FQNNGV, per germline. Trimming stripped 7 bases from V and 2 bases from J, with 14 bases between. The CDR3 loop is CASMPRGRQETQYF. In DNA form, the CDR3 reads TGTGCCAGCATGCCTCGGGGGAGACAAGAGACCCAGTACTTC.

The sample holds one count of this clonotype. The chain joins TRBV12-3 or TRBV12-4 to TRBJ2-3; D might be TRBD2 (5 bases). The CDR3 runs to 17 residues. Trimming took off 3 bases at V and 0 bases at J, with 16 bases between the two ends. As DNA, the CDR3 is TGTGCCAGCAGTTTTTTCCCGGAGAGCGGAAGCACAGATACGCAGTATTTT. Translating it yields CASSFFPESGSTDTQYF.

This clonotype was recorded many times. V is TRBV29-1 and J is TRBJ1-3, with D possibly matching TRBD1 (6 bases). CDR1 and CDR2 from the germline V gene are SQVTM and ANQGSEA. This CDR3 has 13 residues. V lost 7 bases to trimming and J lost 4 bases, with 14 bases between them. This chain's CDR3 is CSAQTGYGNTIYF. Here the CDR3 DNA reads TGCAGCGCCCAAACAGGGTACGGAAACACCATATATTTT.

This clonotype was counted ten times or more. The chain is built from TRBV29-1 and TRBJ1-2; perhaps TRBD1 as D (5 bases). The CDR3 is made up of 12 amino acids. Trimming pared 6 bases from V and 2 bases from J, leaving 10 bases between. CDR1 is SQVTM and CDR2 is ANQGSEA in the germline V gene. The DNA for the CDR3 is TGCAGCGTCGGGACGGAAAACTATGGCTACACCTTC. The encoded protein is CSVGTENYGYTF.

V is TRBV10-3 and J is TRBJ2-7; the match to TRBD2 covers 13 bases. This CDR3 contains 19 residues. Germline V CDR1 and CDR2: ENHRY, SYGVKD. V was pared by 0 bases and J by 3 bases, with 11 bases of the junction left unmatched. The CDR3 nucleotides read TGTGCCATCAGTGAGTCGCCGGGACTAGCGGGACGCTACAGCTACGAGCAGTACTTC. Protein sequence: CAISESPGLAGRYSYEQYF.

The CDR3 nucleotides are TGTGCCAGCAGCCCCTCCTATTACGCAGATACGCAGTATTTT. Translated: CASSPSYYADTQYF. This rearrangement joins TRBV27 to TRBJ2-3; D is undetermined. Germline CDR1 and CDR2: MNHEY and SMNVEV (reference sequence). The CDR3 is made up of 14 amino acids. Trimming took 6 bases from V and 4 from J, leaving 14 bases between them.